The sequence of this T cell receptor (beta chain) was determined in a study of blood T cell repertoires in COVID-19. At the level of the study: From T cells, B-cell-depleted T cells, or PBMCs came the material, which was cDNA or gDNA.

V lost 0 bases and J 5 bases, leaving 9 bases between the germline ends. The CDR3 covers 14 residues. The germline V gene encodes CDR1 SGDLS and CDR2 YYNGEE. Study processing details: Quantification of nucleated cells was approximated via reference gene primer amplification. Profiled with immunoSEQ multiplex PCR; TCRdb holds only in-frame clones, not every one. From that table come the V and J calls and clone size; the DNA was used to work out D and trimming. The data hold fewer than 400,000 clones, with under 90% observed a single time. The sequence came from a woman in her 30s with COVID-19, enrolled during active disease. This chain joins TRBV9 and TRBJ2-1, with D maybe TRBD2 (5 bases). Material: peripheral blood. The chain's CDR3 is CASSVGLLHNEQFF. For the CDR3, the DNA is TGTGCCAGCAGCGTAGGACTACTACACAATGAGCAGTTCTTC.